What follows are 27 T cell receptor beta chains derived from one specimen sequenced in a study of blood T cell repertoires in COVID-19. Sequencing used immunoSEQ multiplex PCR; TCRdb keeps in-frame clones, though not all of them. This table holds fewer than 150,000 clones, 70% to 90% found once. Sample: peripheral blood. Source of these receptors: a woman aged 70-85 years who had recovered from COVID-19.

The chain couples TRBV5-4 to TRBJ1-6; D perhaps matches TRBD1 (6 bases). Trimming took 4 bases from V and 7 from J, leaving 9 bases between them. The CDR3 runs to 13 residues. Germline loops: CDR1 SGHNT, CDR2 YYREEE (reference sequence). The CDR3 DNA reads as TGTGCCAGCAGCCTTCAGGGGAATTCACCCCTCCACTTT. It translates to CASSLQGNSPLHF.

V gene TRBV18 combines with J gene TRBJ1-4; D perhaps matches TRBD1 (6 bases). Trimming removed 6 bases from V and 1 base from J, with 15 bases in between. CDR1 KGHSH and CDR2 LQKENI come from the germline V gene. The CDR3 is made up of 16 amino acids. CDR3 sequence reads: CASSPSRGGTNEKLFF. The CDR3 region has the DNA TGTGCCAGCTCCCCCAGCAGGGGTGGAACTAATGAAAAACTGTTTTTT.

The chain is built from TRBV10-3 and TRBJ2-1; 12 positions agree with TRBD1. The CDR3 contains 15 residues. Unmatched junction bases numbered 14, after V lost 11 bases and J lost 9 bases. Germline lookup yields CDR1 ENHRY and CDR2 SYGVKD. The DNA of the CDR3 is TGTGCCCACGCCCGAGCGGGACAGGGGGCGATTGAGCAGTTCTTC. It translates to CAHARAGQGAIEQFF.

This clone was seen only once. J is TRBJ2-7 and V is TRBV6-2 or TRBV6-3, with 7 bases fitting TRBD1. V was pared by 5 bases and J by 1 base, with 5 bases of the junction left unmatched. The CDR3 sequence is 14 residues long. Germline loops: CDR1 MNHEY, CDR2 SVGEGT. The chain's CDR3 is CASSDLTGSYEQYF. DNA of the CDR3: TGTGCCAGCAGTGACTTGACAGGGTCCTACGAGCAGTACTTC.

This chain joins TRBV30 and TRBJ2-1; 10 bases align to TRBD2. Germline V gene data show CDR1 as GTSNPN and CDR2 as SVGIG (reference sequence). The CDR3 is 12 residues long. With 8 bases clipped from V and 7 bases from J, the junction kept 5 bases outside the gene matches. Written as DNA, the CDR3 is TGTGCCCGGACTAGCGGCGAAAATGAGCAGTTCTTC. It yields the protein CARTSGENEQFF.

This clone has only one observation. The rearrangement links TRBV7-2 to TRBJ1-1; D gene uncertain. V lost 4 bases to trimming and J lost 3 bases, with 21 bases between them. Germline assignment: CDR1 SGHTA and CDR2 FQGNSA. The CDR3 is 17 residues long. CDR3 nucleotides: TGTGCCAGCAGCTCCACCCGGGCGGGAAGGCAGGACACTGAAGCTTTCTTT. Its translation is CASSSTRAGRQDTEAFF.

This clone was observed once. The chain recombines TRBV7-2 with TRBJ1-1, with a weak D call TRBD1 (5 bases). Between the trimmed V and J ends, which lost 4 bases and 0 bases, there was a span of 21 bases. Germline assignment: CDR1 SGHTA and CDR2 FQGNSA. This CDR3 region has 18 residues. The CDR3 loop reads CASSSAHPLGGLNTEAFF. As DNA, the CDR3 is TGTGCCAGCAGCTCTGCGCACCCCCTCGGGGGTCTGAACACTGAAGCTTTCTTT.

This clone has a single count. This chain uses TRBV7-2 with TRBJ2-5, with a weak D call TRBD2 (5 bases). Germline V gene data show CDR1 as SGHTA and CDR2 as FQGNSA. CDR3 length equals 15 residues. Trimming left V 5 bases short and J 2 bases short, with 15 bases between. The CDR3 sequence: CASSPPEDQQETQYF. As DNA, the CDR3 is TGTGCCAGCAGCCCTCCGGAGGATCAACAAGAGACCCAGTACTTC.

The chain joins TRBV27 to TRBJ2-2; TRBD2 matches 9 bases. V was pared by 3 bases and J by 7 bases, with 6 bases of the junction left unmatched. CDR1 MNHEY and CDR2 SMNVEV come from the germline V gene (reference sequence). The CDR3 covers 15 residues. The CDR3 DNA sequence: TGTGCCAGCAGTTTGGCTAGCGGGATGGGCGGGGAGCTGTTTTTT. Amino acids: CASSLASGMGGELFF.

The V call is TRBV9, the J call TRBJ2-7; 9 nucleotides agree with TRBD2. V shed 4 bases, J shed 4 bases, and the junction held 15 bases outside the gene matches. The germline CDR1 and CDR2 sequences are SGDLS and YYNGEE. The CDR3 is 17 residues long. CDR3 loop: CASSPPFELAGRYEQYF. CDR3 DNA sequence: TGTGCCAGCAGCCCCCCCTTCGAGCTAGCGGGGAGATACGAGCAGTACTTC.

The V and J genes are TRBV29-1 and TRBJ2-1, with 7 bases matching TRBD1. This CDR3 is 14 amino acids long. Trimming took 4 bases from V and 1 from J; bases not matched to a gene: 4. Germline V lookup: CDR1 SQVTM, CDR2 ANQGSEA. This chain's CDR3 is CSVAKGQSYNEQFF. Here the CDR3 DNA reads TGCAGCGTTGCCAAGGGACAGTCCTACAATGAGCAGTTCTTC.

The chain links TRBV7-3 to TRBJ2-1; 9 nucleotides match TRBD2. V was clipped by 2 bases and J by 5 bases; unmatched bases: 7. The CDR3 consists of 16 residues. Germline CDR1 reads SGHTA; CDR2 reads FQGTGA. The CDR3 DNA sequence: TGTGCCAGCAGCTTAGCCGGGACTAGCACCCACAATGAGCAGTTCTTC. Encoded protein: CASSLAGTSTHNEQFF.

The rearrangement joins TRBV7-9 to TRBJ2-3, with 9 bases fitting TRBD2. The CDR3 is 16 amino acids. The germline gives CDR1 SEHNR, CDR2 FQNEAQ (reference sequence). The trim removed 0 bases at V and 2 bases at J, leaving 3 bases unmatched. CDR3 sequence reads: CASSLAVAGATDTQYF. The CDR3 DNA is TGTGCCAGCAGCTTAGCTGTAGCGGGGGCCACAGATACGCAGTATTTT.

CDR3 sequence: CASSGLDATQYRELFF. CDR3 DNA: TGTGCCAGCAGTGGACTAGACGCTACCCAGTATAGGGAGCTGTTTTTT. The chain couples TRBV28 to TRBJ2-2, with 7 bases identical to TRBD2. J gave up 9 bases and V 5 bases, and 15 bases lay outside the gene matches. Germline V lookup: CDR1 MDHEN, CDR2 SYDVKM. The CDR3 has 16 residues.

In its sample, this clone was seen once. This chain connects TRBV30 to TRBJ1-5, with unresolved D. V dropped 3 bases and J dropped 3 bases, with 6 bases sitting between them. The CDR3 is 12 residues long. Germline assignment: CDR1 GTSNPN and CDR2 SVGIG (reference sequence). CDR3 sequence reads: CAWSWLNQPQHF. The CDR3 DNA reads as TGTGCCTGGAGCTGGCTCAATCAGCCCCAGCATTTT.

As DNA, the CDR3 is TGCGCCAGCAGCCTAAGTGGCCCGATTGGACAGGGACGCTATGGCTACACCTTC. This codes for CASSLSGPIGQGRYGYTF. The chain uses TRBV4-1 and TRBJ1-2, with 8 bases aligning to TRBD1. This CDR3 is built from 18 residues. CDR1 is MGHRA and CDR2 is YSYEKL in the germline V gene. J was trimmed by 4 bases and V by 4 bases; bases with no gene match: 17.

The chain employs TRBV2 and TRBJ2-7, with D unresolved. V was trimmed by 4 bases and J by 4 bases, leaving 2 bases between them. The CDR3 totals 10 residues. CDR1 SNHLY and CDR2 FYNNEI come from the germline V gene. CDR3 DNA: TGTGCCAGCAGTGCTTACGAGCAGTACTTC. Translating it yields CASSAYEQYF. The full variable domain, rest sourced from reference TRBV2 and TRBJ2-7, is EPEVTQTPSHQVTQMGQEVILRCVPISNHLYFYWYRQILGQKVEFLVSFYNNEISEKSEIFDDQFSVERPDGSNFTLKIRSTKLEDSAMYFCASSAYEQYFGPGTRLTVT.

The chain uses TRBV6-5 and TRBJ1-5; D gene ambiguous. The CDR3 has 11 amino acids. The germline V gene encodes CDR1 MNHEY and CDR2 SVGAGI. V was trimmed by 8 bases and J by 6 bases, leaving 8 bases between them. The CDR3 sequence is CASGRGQPQHF. In nucleotides, the CDR3 is TGTGCCAGCGGACGGGGTCAGCCCCAGCATTTT.

The chain employs TRBV7-2 and TRBJ1-2, with D unclear. The CDR3 is 13 amino acids. Germline V CDR1 and CDR2: SGHTA, FQGNSA. Trimming removed 1 base from V and 2 bases from J, with 5 bases in between. The DNA of the CDR3 is TGTGCCAGCAGCTTAGACTCAAACTATGGCTACACCTTC. It translates to CASSLDSNYGYTF. Full variable domain (outside the CDR3, taken from reference TRBV7-2 and TRBJ1-2): GAGVSQSPSNKVTEKGKDVELRCDPISGHTALYWYRQSLGQGLEFLIYFQGNSAPDKSGLPSDRFSAERTGGSVSTLTIQRTQQEDSAVYLCASSLDSNYGYTFGSGTRLTVV.

The chain combines TRBV24-1 with TRBJ2-3, with 9 positions matching TRBD1. This CDR3 is built from 13 residues. Per the germline V gene, CDR1 is KGHDR and CDR2 is SFDVKD. V shed 10 bases, J shed 3 bases, and the junction held 4 bases outside the gene matches. CDR3 nucleotide sequence: TGTGCCACGGGACAGGGAGGGACAGATACGCAGTATTTT. Encoded protein: CATGQGGTDTQYF.

V usage is TRBV7-9 and J usage is TRBJ2-3; no reliable D call. The V end lost 3 bases, the J end lost 2 bases, and 9 bases lay between the germline ends. Germline V gives CDR1 SEHNR, CDR2 FQNEAQ (reference sequence). This CDR3 is built from 14 residues. In DNA form, the CDR3 reads TGTGCCAGCAGCTTTAGTTTGCCCACAGATACGCAGTATTTT. This encodes CASSFSLPTDTQYF.

The rearrangement uses TRBV6-4 and TRBJ2-3; TRBD2 might be the D (7 bases). Trimming removed 6 bases at V and 2 bases at J, with 12 bases between. CDR1 MRHNA and CDR2 SNTAGT come from the germline V gene. The CDR3 consists of 14 residues. The CDR3 DNA reads TGTGCCAGCAGACGGGGGGCCGCCACAGATACGCAGTATTTT. This gives the protein CASRRGAATDTQYF.

The rearrangement links TRBV5-1 to TRBJ2-6; tentative D call: TRBD2 (5 bases). This CDR3 region has 16 residues. The ends were cut back, 0 bases at V and 4 bases at J, with 11 bases in the middle. Germline V gives CDR1 SGHRS, CDR2 YFSETQ. Here the CDR3 reads CASSLVPGSGANVLTF. In nucleotides, the CDR3 is TGCGCCAGCAGCTTGGTGCCGGGGTCGGGGGCCAACGTCCTGACTTTC.

CDR3: CATSLAGIRDGELFF. CDR3 coding DNA: TGTGCCACCAGCCTAGCGGGGATTCGGGACGGGGAGCTGTTTTTT. The V call is TRBV24-1, the J call TRBJ2-2; TRBD2 matches at 9 bases. Germline V lookup: CDR1 KGHDR, CDR2 SFDVKD. This CDR3 comprises 15 residues. Trimming at V came to 7 bases and at J to 7 bases, leaving 9 bases not matched to a gene.

The chain carries TRBV7-2 and TRBJ1-2, with TRBD1 as a possible D gene (5 bases). Trimming pared 2 bases from V and 6 bases from J, leaving 13 bases between. This CDR3 contains 14 residues. CDR1 is SGHTA, CDR2 FQGNSA, per germline. The CDR3 region is CASSLIGAGDGYTF. The CDR3 region has the DNA TGTGCCAGCAGCTTAATTGGGGCTGGGGATGGCTACACCTTC.

The chain carries TRBV10-3 and TRBJ1-6, with TRBD1 matching over 11 bases. The V segment lost 5 bases and the J segment 5 bases; nucleotides outside the gene matches: 11. CDR1 and CDR2 (germline): ENHRY, SYGVKD. The CDR3 runs 18 residues. This chain's CDR3 is CAISTGQGAVFDNSPLHF. CDR3 bases: TGTGCCATCAGTACCGGACAGGGGGCGGTTTTTGATAATTCACCCCTCCACTTT.

The chain has TRBV7-2 and TRBJ1-2; D is unresolved. The CDR3 extends over 13 amino acids. Germline V gene sequence: CDR1 SGHTA, CDR2 FQGNSA. Trimming took off 1 base at V and 7 bases at J, with 10 bases between the two ends. The CDR3 protein is CASSLGGFIGYTF. The DNA for the CDR3 is TGTGCCAGCAGCTTAGGAGGGTTTATTGGCTACACCTTC.